In this sample, the clone carrying this T cell receptor beta chain turned up a few times. The data belong to a study of T cells in Graves' hyperthyroidism and ophthalmopathy. Study details: Blood was drawn when the patient was first diagnosed and still untreated.

Those patients with uncontrolled infection, other autoimmune disease, pregnancy or lactation were excluded. It was RNA transcripts that yielded the amplified TCR beta CDR3 regions. An initial round of RT-PCR targeting the TCR CDR3 relied on the HTBI primer set. TCRdb re-derived calls from the multiplex PCR reads in MiXCR, one entry per CDR3 protein. The sample has over 500,000 distinct CDR3 sequences, around 15% seen once. CDR1 is DFQATT, CDR2 SNEGSKA, per germline (reference sequence). The CDR3 runs to 10 residues. Trimming removed 3 bases from V and 8 bases from J, with 7 bases in between. The receptor comes from a woman in her 30s with Graves' ophthalmopathy. The V call is TRBV20-1, the J call TRBJ1-2; D not certain. The sequenced material came from blood. CDR3 sequence: CSASVAGYTF. The CDR3 DNA sequence: TGCAGTGCTAGCGTGGCGGGCTACACCTTC.